These 6 T cell receptor beta chains were sequenced from one sample in a study of T-cell memory formation after mild COVID-19. TCRdb fed the 5' RACE reads into MiXCR, producing one record per CDR3 protein. The table has approximately 150,000 distinct CDR3 sequences, 15% to 20% seen once; the top ten hold 2% to 2.5%. Sequenced material: PBMCs or a T cell subset sorted from them (not recorded which). The receptors here all came from an adult woman who had mild COVID-19 (a few samples of this study predate the infection). Cell type and time point are not known.

This clonotype was counted a few times. This chain uses TRBV5-1 with TRBJ2-1; TRBD2 is a possible D gene (6 bases). The CDR3 is 11 amino acids. The germline CDR1 and CDR2 sequences are SGHRS and YFSETQ. V dropped 5 bases and J dropped 9 bases, with 9 bases sitting between them. The CDR3 loop is CASSRDFEQFF. CDR3 DNA sequence: TGCGCCAGCAGTCGGGACTTTGAGCAGTTCTTC.

This clonotype was seen a few times. This chain connects TRBV19 to TRBJ2-1, with 14 bases fitting TRBD2. CDR1 LNHDA and CDR2 SQIVND come from the germline V gene (reference sequence). Trimming at V came to 8 bases and at J to 9 bases, leaving 9 bases not matched to a gene. CDR3 length: 15 amino acids. The CDR3 loop is CASSAGTSGRSEQFF. The DNA for the CDR3 is TGTGCCAGTTCCGCCGGGACTAGCGGGAGAAGTGAGCAGTTCTTC.

In this sample, this clonotype turned up a few times. J is TRBJ1-5 and V is TRBV15; D unresolved. Trimming stripped 0 bases from V and 5 bases from J, with 5 bases between. From germline, CDR1 is LNHNV and CDR2 YYDKDF (reference sequence). The CDR3 covers 13 residues. The CDR3 DNA sequence: TGTGCCACCAGCAGAGAAGGGTATCAGCCCCAGCATTTT. Protein product: CATSREGYQPQHF. The variable domain in full, completed from reference TRBV15 and TRBJ1-5, reads DAMVIQNPRYQVTQFGKPVTLSCSQTLNHNVMYWYQQKSSQAPKLLFHYYDKDFNNEADTPDNFQSRRPNTSFCFLDIRSPGLGDTAMYLCATSREGYQPQHFGDGTRLSIL.

This clonotype occurred many times. The V call is TRBV2, the J call TRBJ2-5; D is unresolved. V lost 4 bases to trimming and J lost 1 base, with 7 bases between them. CDR3 length equals 13 residues. CDR1 is SNHLY and CDR2 is FYNNEI in the germline V gene. CDR3 nucleotide sequence: TGTGCCAGCAGTGTGTTCAGCCAAGAGACCCAGTACTTC. Translation: CASSVFSQETQYF. The full variable domain, in which reference TRBV2 and TRBJ2-5 provide the parts outside the CDR3, is EPEVTQTPSHQVTQMGQEVILRCVPISNHLYFYWYRQILGQKVEFLVSFYNNEISEKSEIFDDQFSVERPDGSNFTLKIRSTKLEDSAMYFCASSVFSQETQYFGPGTRLLVL.

The chain combines TRBV24-1 with TRBJ2-1, with 14 bases that match TRBD2. J lost 9 bases, V lost 5 bases, and 8 bases had no gene match. The germline V gene encodes CDR1 KGHDR and CDR2 SFDVKD. The CDR3 is made up of 16 amino acids. The CDR3 reads CATSGGTSGSVGEQFF. Written as DNA, the CDR3 is TGTGCCACCAGTGGTGGGACTAGCGGGAGTGTCGGTGAGCAGTTCTTC.

This clonotype was seen more than once but under ten times. This chain uses TRBV4-1 with TRBJ2-1; D remains ambiguous. Germline CDR1 MGHRA, CDR2 YSYEKL. Between the trimmed V and J ends, which lost 0 bases and 2 bases, there was a span of 14 bases. The CDR3 is made up of 17 amino acids. The CDR3 loop is CASSQDQSNQPYNEQFF. CDR3 in DNA: TGCGCCAGCAGCCAAGATCAGTCGAATCAGCCCTACAATGAGCAGTTCTTC.